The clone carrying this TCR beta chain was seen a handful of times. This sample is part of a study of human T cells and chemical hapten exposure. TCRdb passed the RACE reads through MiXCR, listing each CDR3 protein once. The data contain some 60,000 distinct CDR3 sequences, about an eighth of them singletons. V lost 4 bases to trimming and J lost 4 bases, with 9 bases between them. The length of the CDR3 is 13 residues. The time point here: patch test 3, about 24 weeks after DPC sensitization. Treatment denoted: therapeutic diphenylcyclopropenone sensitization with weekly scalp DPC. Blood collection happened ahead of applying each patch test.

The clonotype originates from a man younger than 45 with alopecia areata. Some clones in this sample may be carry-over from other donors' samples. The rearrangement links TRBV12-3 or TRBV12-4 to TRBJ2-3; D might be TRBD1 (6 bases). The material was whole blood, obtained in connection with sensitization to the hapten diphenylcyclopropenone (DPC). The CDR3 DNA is TGTGCCAGCAGTTCCAGGGGACCAGATACGCAGTATTTT. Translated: CASSSRGPDTQYF.